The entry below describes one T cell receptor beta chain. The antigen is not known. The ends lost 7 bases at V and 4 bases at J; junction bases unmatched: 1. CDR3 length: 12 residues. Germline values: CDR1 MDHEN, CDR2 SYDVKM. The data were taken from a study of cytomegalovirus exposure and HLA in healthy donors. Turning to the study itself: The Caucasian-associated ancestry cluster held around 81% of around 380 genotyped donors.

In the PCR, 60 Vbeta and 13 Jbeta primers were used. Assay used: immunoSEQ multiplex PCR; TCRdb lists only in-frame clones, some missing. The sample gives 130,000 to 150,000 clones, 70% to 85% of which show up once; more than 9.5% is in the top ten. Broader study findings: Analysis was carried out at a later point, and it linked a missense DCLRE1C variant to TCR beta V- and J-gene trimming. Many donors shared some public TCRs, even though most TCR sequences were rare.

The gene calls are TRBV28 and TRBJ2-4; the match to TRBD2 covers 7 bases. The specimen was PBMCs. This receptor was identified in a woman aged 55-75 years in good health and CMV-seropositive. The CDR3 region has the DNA TGTGCCAGCACCGGGAGGAAAAACATTCAGTACTTC. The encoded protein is CASTGRKNIQYF.